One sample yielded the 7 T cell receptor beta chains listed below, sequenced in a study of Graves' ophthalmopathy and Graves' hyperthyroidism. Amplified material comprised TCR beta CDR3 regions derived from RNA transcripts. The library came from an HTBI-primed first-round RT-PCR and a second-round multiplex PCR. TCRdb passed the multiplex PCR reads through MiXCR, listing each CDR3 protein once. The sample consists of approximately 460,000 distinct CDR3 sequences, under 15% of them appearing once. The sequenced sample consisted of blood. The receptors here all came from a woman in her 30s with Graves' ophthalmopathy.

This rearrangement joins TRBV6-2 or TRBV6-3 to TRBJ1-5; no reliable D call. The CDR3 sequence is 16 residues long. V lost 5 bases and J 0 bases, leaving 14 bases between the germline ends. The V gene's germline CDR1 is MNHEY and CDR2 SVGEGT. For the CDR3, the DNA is TGTGCCAGCAGTCCCCCGCCCGTATATAGCAATCAGCCCCAGCATTTT. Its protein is CASSPPPVYSNQPQHF.

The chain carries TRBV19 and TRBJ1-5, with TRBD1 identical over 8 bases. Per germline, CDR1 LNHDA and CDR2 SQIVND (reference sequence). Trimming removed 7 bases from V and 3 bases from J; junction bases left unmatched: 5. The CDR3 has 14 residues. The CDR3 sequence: CASMDRANNQPQHF. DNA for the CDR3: TGTGCCAGTATGGACAGGGCGAACAATCAGCCCCAGCATTTT.

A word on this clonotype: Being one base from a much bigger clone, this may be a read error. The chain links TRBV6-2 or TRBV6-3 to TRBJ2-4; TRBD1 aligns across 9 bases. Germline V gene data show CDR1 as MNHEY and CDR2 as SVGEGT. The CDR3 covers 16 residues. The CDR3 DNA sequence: TGTGCCAGCACCGCTACAGGGGGCTTCCCGGGGAATGAGAAGTTCTTC. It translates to CASTATGGFPGNEKFF.

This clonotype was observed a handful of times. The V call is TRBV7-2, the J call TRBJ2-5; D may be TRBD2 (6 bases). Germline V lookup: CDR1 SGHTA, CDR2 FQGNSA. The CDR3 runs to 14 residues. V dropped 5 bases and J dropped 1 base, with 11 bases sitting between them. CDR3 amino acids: CASSPVSGQETQYF. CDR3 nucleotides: TGTGCCAGCAGCCCCGTTAGCGGCCAAGAGACCCAGTACTTC.

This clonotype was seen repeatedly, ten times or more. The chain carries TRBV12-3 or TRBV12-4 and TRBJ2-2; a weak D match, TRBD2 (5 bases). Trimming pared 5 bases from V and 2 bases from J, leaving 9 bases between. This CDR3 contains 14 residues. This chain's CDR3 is CASSRERNTGELFF. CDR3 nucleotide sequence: TGTGCCAGCAGTCGGGAAAGAAACACCGGGGAGCTGTTTTTT.

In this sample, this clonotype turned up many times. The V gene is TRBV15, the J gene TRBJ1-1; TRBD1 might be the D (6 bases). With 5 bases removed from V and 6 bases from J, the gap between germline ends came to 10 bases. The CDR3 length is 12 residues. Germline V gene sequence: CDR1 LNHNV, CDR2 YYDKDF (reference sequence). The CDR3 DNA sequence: TGTGCCACCAGCTCTGGGGGGCCTGAAGCTTTCTTT. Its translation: CATSSGGPEAFF.

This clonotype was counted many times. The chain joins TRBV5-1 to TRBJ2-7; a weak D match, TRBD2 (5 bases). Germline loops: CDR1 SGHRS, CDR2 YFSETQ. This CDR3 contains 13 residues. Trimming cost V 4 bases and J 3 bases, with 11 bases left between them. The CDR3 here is CASSHGDIYEQYF. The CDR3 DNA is TGCGCCAGCAGCCACGGGGATATCTACGAGCAGTACTTC. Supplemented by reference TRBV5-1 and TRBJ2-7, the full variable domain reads KAGVTQTPRYLIKTRGQQVTLSCSPISGHRSVSWYQQTPGQGLQFLFEYFSETQRNKGNFPGRFSGRQFSNSRSEMNVSTLELGDSALYLCASSHGDIYEQYFGPGTRLTVT.